The present T cell receptor beta chain was sequenced within a study of vaccination and CD4 T cells after COVID-19. Cultured CD4+ T-cell DNA underwent Oncomine TCR Beta short-read sequencing. TCRdb redid the calling of the PCR reads with MiXCR, one entry per CDR3 protein. The sample has 7,000 or so distinct CDR3 sequences; about 79% are singletons. In its sample, this clonotype was seen a few times. Antigen: not known. Specified treatment: approximately 10-day PBMC culture with coronavirus spike peptide pools or control peptides (ViraFEST assay). Deletions cut 1 base from V and 1 base from J, with 10 bases between. This CDR3 has 15 amino acids. Germline assignment: CDR1 MNHNS and CDR2 SASEGT.

The genes are TRBV6-1 and TRBJ1-2; TRBD1 is a possible D gene (5 bases). This sequence was found in a human donor who had recovered from COVID-19. Input material: CD4+ T cells from blood, cultured in vitro. CDR3 sequence: CASSEGGGGNYGYTF. The CDR3 DNA follows: TGTGCCAGCAGTGAAGGTGGGGGAGGTAACTATGGCTACACCTTC.